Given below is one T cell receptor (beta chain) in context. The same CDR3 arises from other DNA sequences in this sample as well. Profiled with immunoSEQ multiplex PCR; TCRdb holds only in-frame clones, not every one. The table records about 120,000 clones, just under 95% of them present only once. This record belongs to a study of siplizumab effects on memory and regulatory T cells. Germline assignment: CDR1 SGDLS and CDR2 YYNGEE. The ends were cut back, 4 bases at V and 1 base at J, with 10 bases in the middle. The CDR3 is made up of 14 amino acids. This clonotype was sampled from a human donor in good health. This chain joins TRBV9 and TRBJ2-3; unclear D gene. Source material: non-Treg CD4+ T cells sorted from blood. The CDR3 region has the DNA TGTGCCAGCAGCCCTCTGCGAGGCACAGATACGCAGTATTTT. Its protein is CASSPLRGTDTQYF.